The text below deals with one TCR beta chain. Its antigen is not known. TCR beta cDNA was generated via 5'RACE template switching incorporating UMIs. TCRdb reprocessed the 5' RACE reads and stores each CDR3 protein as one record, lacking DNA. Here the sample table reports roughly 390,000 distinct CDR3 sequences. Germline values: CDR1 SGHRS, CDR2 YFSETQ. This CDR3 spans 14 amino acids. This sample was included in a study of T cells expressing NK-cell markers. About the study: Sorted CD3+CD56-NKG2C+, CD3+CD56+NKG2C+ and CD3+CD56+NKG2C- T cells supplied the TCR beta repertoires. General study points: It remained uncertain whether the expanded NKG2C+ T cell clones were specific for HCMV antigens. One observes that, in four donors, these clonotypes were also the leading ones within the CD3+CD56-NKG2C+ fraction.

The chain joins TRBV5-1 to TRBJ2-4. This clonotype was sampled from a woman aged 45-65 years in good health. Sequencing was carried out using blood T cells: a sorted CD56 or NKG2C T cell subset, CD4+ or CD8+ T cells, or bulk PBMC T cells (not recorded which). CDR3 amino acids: CASSLTLAKNIQYF.